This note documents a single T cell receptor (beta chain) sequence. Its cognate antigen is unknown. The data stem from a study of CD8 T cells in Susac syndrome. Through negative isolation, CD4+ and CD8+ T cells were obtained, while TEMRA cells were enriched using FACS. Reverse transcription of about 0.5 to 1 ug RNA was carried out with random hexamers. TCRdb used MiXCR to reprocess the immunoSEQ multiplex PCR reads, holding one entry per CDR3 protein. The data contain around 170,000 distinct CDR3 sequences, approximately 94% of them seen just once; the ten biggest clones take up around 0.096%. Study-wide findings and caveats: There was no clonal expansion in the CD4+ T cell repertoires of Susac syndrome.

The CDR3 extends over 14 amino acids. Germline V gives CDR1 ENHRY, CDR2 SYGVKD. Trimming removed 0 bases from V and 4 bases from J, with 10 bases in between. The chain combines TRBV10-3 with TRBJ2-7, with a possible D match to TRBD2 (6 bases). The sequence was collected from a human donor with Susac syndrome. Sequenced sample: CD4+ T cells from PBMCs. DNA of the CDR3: TGTGCCATCAGTGAGTCGGGGGGACTGTACGAGCAGTACTTC. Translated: CAISESGGLYEQYF.